The present entry profiles one TCR beta chain with its context. What it binds is unknown. The CDR3 is 15 amino acids. Germline V gene lookup returns CDR1 SGHNT and CDR2 YYREEE (reference sequence). Losses at the gene ends were 3 bases for V and 3 bases for J; bases not matched to a gene: 4. This entry is derived from a study of cytomegalovirus exposure and HLA in healthy donors. Across the study: An analysis done earlier identified approximately 120 million unique TCR beta sequences from approximately 180 million T cells. Among the 300 to 500 genotyped donors, approximately 82% were placed in the Caucasian-associated ancestry cluster.

The study's findings and limits: Highest at DRB1 and lowest at HLA-C, TCR association rates differed among HLA loci in a later analysis. Cytomegalovirus association was listed for roughly 160 TCR beta chains.

A multiplex PCR was run with 60 Vbeta primers and 13 Jbeta primers. The assay was immunoSEQ multiplex PCR, and TCRdb's table has in-frame clones only and misses some. The profile shows fewer than 140,000 clones, roughly 80% of them singletons. The chain joins TRBV5-4 to TRBJ2-1; 9 bases agree with TRBD2. The sequenced material came from PBMCs. The receptor was derived from a man between 40 and 49 years old in good health and CMV-seronegative. CDR3 residues: CASSSQAGGYNEQFF. The CDR3 DNA reads TGTGCCAGCAGCTCTCAAGCGGGGGGCTACAATGAGCAGTTCTTC.